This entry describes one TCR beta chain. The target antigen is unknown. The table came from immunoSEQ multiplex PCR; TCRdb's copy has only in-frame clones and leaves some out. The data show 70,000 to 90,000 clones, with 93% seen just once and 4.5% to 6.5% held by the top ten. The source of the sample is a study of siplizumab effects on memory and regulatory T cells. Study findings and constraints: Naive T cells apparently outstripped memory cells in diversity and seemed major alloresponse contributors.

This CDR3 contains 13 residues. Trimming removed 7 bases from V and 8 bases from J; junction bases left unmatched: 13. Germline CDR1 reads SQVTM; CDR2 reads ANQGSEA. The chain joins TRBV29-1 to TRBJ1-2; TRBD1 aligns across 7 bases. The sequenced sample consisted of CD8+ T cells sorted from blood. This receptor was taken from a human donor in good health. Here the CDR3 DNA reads TGCAGCGCGGCAGGGGGAGATAACTTAGGCTACACCTTC. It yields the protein CSAAGGDNLGYTF. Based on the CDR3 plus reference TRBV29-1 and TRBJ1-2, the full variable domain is SAVISQKPSRDICQRGTSLTIQCQVDSQVTMMFWYRQQPGQSLTLIATANQGSEATYESGFVIDKFPISRPNLTFSTLTVSNMSPEDSSIYLCSAAGGDNLGYTFGSGTRLTVV.